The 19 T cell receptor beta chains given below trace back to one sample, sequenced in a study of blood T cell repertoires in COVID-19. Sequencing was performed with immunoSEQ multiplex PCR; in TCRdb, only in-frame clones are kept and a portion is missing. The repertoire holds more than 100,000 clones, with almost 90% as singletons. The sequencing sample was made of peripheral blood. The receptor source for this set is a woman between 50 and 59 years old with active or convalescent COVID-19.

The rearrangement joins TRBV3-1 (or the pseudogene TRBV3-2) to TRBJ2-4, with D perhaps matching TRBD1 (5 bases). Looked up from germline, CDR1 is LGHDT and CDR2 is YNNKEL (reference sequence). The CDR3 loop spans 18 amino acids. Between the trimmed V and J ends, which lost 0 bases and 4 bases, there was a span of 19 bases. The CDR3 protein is CASSQEVFRETVKNIQYF. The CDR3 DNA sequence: TGTGCCAGCAGCCAAGAAGTATTCAGGGAAACGGTGAAAAACATTCAGTACTTC.

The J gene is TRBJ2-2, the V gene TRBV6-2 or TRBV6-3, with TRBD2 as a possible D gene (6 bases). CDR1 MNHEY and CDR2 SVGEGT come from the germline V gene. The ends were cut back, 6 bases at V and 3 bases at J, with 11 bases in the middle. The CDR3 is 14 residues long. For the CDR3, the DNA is TGTGCCAGCAGCCCTTGGGGGGACACCGGGGAGCTGTTTTTT. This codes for CASSPWGDTGELFF.

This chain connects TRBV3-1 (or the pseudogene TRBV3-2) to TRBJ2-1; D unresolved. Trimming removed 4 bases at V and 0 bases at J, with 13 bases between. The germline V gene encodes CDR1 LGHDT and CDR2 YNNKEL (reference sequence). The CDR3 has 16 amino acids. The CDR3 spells CASSLWAPSSYNEQFF. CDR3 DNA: TGTGCCAGCAGCCTTTGGGCCCCGAGCTCCTACAATGAGCAGTTCTTC.

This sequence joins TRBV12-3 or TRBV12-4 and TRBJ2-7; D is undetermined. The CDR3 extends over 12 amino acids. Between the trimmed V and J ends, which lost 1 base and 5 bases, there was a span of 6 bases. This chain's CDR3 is CASSLGEHEQYF. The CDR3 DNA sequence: TGTGCCAGCAGTTTAGGCGAGCACGAGCAGTACTTC.

This CDR3 reads CATGEAYEQYF. In DNA, the CDR3 is TGTGCCACCGGGGAGGCCTACGAGCAGTACTTC. The V gene is TRBV15, the J gene TRBJ2-7; a weak D match, TRBD2 (6 bases). There are 11 residues in the CDR3. Trimming took 8 bases from V and 2 from J, leaving 7 bases between them. Germline CDR1 and CDR2: LNHNV and YYDKDF (reference sequence).

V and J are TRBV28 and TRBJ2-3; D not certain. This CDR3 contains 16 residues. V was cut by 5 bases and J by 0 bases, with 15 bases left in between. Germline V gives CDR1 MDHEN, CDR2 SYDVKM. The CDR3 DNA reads TGTGCCAGCAGTGCGGCTCTAATCCTTAGCACAGATACGCAGTATTTT. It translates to CASSAALILSTDTQYF.

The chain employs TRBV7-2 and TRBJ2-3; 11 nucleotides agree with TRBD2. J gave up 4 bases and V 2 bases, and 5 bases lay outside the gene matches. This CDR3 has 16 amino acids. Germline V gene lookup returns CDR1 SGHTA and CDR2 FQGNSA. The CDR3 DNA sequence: TGTGCCAGCAGCTTATCGCTAGCGGGAGGTGCAGATACGCAGTATTTT. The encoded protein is CASSLSLAGGADTQYF.

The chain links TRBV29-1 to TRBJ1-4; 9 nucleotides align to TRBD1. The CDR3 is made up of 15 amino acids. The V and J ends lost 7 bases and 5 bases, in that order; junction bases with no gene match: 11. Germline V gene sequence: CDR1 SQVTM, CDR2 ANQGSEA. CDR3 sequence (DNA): TGCAGCGCTTCCGCCGGGACAGGGCTAAATGAAAAACTGTTTTTT. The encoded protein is CSASAGTGLNEKLFF.

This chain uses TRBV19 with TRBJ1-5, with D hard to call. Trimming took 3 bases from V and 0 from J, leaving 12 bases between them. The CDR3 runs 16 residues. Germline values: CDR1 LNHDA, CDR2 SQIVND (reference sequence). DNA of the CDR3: TGTGCCAGTAGTATCAGGACTAGTCTTAGCAATCAGCCCCAGCATTTT. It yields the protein CASSIRTSLSNQPQHF.

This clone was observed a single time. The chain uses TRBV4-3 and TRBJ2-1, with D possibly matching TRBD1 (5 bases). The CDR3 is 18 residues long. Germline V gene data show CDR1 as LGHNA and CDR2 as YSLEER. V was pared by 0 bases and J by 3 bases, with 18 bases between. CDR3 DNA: TGCGCCAGCAGCCAAGATAACCTTGTAGGGGCCCTCTACAATGAGCAGTTCTTC. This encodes CASSQDNLVGALYNEQFF.

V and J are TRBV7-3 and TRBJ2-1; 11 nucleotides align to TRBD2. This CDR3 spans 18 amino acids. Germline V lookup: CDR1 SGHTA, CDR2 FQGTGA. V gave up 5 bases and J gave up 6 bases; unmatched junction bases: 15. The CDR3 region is CASSPSGTSGVLVNEQFF. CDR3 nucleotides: TGTGCCAGCAGCCCCAGCGGGACTAGCGGAGTGCTTGTCAATGAGCAGTTCTTC.

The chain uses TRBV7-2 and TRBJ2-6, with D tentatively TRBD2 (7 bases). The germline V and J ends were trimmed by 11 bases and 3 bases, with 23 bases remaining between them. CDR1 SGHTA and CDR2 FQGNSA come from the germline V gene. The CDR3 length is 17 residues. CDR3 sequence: CASLRGAALSGANVLTF. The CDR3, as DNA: TGTGCCTCTCTCCGGGGGGCGGCCCTTAGTGGGGCCAACGTCCTGACTTTC. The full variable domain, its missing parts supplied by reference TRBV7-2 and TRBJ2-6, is GAGVSQSPSNKVTEKGKDVELRCDPISGHTALYWYRQSLGQGLEFLIYFQGNSAPDKSGLPSDRFSAERTGGSVSTLTIQRTQQEDSAVYLCASLRGAALSGANVLTFGAGSRLTVL.

CDR3 residues: CASSVEGQSPYGYTF. In DNA, the CDR3 is TGTGCCAGCAGCGTAGAGGGACAGAGCCCCTATGGCTACACCTTC. The chain carries TRBV9 and TRBJ1-2; TRBD1 aligns across 7 bases. The CDR3 loop spans 15 amino acids. Unmatched junction bases numbered 6, after V lost 0 bases and J lost 4 bases. Germline CDR1 SGDLS, CDR2 YYNGEE.

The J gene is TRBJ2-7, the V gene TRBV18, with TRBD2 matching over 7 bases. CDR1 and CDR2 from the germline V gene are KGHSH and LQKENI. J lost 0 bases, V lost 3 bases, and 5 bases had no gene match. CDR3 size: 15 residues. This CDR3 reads CASSPMRESSYEQYF. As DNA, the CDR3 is TGTGCCAGCTCACCGATGCGGGAGTCCTCCTACGAGCAGTACTTC.

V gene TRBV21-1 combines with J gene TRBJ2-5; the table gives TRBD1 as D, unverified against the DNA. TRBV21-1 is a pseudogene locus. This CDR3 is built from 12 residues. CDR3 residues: CASFQGQETQYF. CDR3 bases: TGTGCCAGCTTCCAGGGACAAGAGACCCAGTACTTC.

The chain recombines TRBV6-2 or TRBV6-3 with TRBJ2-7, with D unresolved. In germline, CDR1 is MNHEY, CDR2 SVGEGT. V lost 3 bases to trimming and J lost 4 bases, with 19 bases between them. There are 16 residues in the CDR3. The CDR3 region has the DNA TGTGCCAGCAGTTATTTAGAAGCTCCCAGAGGATACGAGCAGTACTTC. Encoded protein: CASSYLEAPRGYEQYF.

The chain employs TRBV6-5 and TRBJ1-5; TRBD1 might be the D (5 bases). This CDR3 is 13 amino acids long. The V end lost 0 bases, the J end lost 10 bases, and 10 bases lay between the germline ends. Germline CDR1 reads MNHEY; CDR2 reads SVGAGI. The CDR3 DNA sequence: TGTGCCAGCAGTTACTCGATTACAGGCCCCCAGCATTTT. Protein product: CASSYSITGPQHF.

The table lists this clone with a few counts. This CDR3 is CASSLGVSSGNTIYF. CDR3 DNA sequence: TGTGCCAGCAGCTTAGGTGTGAGCTCTGGAAACACCATATATTTT. The chain combines TRBV7-8 with TRBJ1-3, with D unclear. The CDR3 runs to 15 residues. V was pared by 1 base and J by 0 bases, with 7 bases between. The V gene's germline CDR1 is SGHVS and CDR2 FQNEAQ.

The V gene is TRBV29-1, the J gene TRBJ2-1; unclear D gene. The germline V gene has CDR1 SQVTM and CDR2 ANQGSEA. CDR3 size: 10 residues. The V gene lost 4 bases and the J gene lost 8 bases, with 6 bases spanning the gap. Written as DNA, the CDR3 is TGCAGCGTTGGAAACTATGAGCAGTTCTTC. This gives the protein CSVGNYEQFF.